These 5 T cell receptor beta chains were sequenced from one sample in a study of OX40 agonist ivuxolimab in advanced cancers. Assay: immunoSEQ multiplex PCR; the TCRdb copy retains only in-frame clones and omits some. The data show 65,000 to 75,000 clones, about 85% seen once. Specimen: CD4+ or CD8+ T cells sorted from blood, collected in a trial of the OX40 agonist ivuxolimab. The receptors derive from an adult with an advanced solid tumor such as melanoma, head and neck, liver or kidney cancer.

The gene calls are TRBV19 and TRBJ2-6, with TRBD1 identical over 8 bases. V lost 3 bases to trimming and J lost 5 bases; unmatched junction nucleotides: 3. The V gene's germline CDR1 is LNHDA and CDR2 SQIVND (reference sequence). The CDR3 loop spans 15 amino acids. CDR3 DNA: TGTGCCAGTAGTATTCAGGGGGCCTGGGCCAACGTCCTGACTTTC. Amino acids: CASSIQGAWANVLTF. The variable domain in full, completed from reference TRBV19 and TRBJ2-6, reads DGGITQSPKYLFRKEGQNVTLSCEQNLNHDAMYWYRQDPGQGLRLIYYSQIVNDFQKGDIAEGYSVSREKKESFPLTVTSAQKNPTAFYLCASSIQGAWANVLTFGAGSRLTVL.

The genes are TRBV7-9 and TRBJ1-4, with D unresolved. The germline V gene encodes CDR1 SEHNR and CDR2 FQNEAQ (reference sequence). V shed 1 base and J shed 6 bases, with 12 bases lying between them. This CDR3 comprises 15 residues. The CDR3 coding sequence is TGTGCCAGCAGCTTAGGACCGGAACCCGATGAAAAACTGTTTTTT. Protein product: CASSLGPEPDEKLFF.

V and J are TRBV19 and TRBJ1-2, with 7 bases identical to TRBD1. The germline CDR1 and CDR2 sequences are LNHDA and SQIVND (reference sequence). The CDR3 loop spans 14 amino acids. The J segment lost 4 bases and the V segment lost 7 bases, leaving 9 bases of the junction unmatched. CDR3 sequence reads: CASNIQGGAYGYTF. The CDR3 DNA is TGTGCCAGTAACATCCAGGGGGGAGCCTATGGCTACACCTTC.

The J gene is TRBJ1-5, the V gene TRBV7-2; perhaps TRBD1 as D (6 bases). Germline loops: CDR1 SGHTA, CDR2 FQGNSA. Trimming stripped 4 bases from V and 1 base from J, with 11 bases between. The CDR3 extends over 15 amino acids. The CDR3 DNA sequence: TGTGCCAGCAGCTCCTACGGGACAAGCAATCAGCCCCAGCATTTT. Translation: CASSSYGTSNQPQHF.

The CDR3 is CASSPRDDYGYTF. CDR3 nucleotide sequence: TGTGCCAGCAGCCCCAGGGATGACTATGGCTACACCTTC. The chain couples TRBV6-5 to TRBJ1-2, with D tentatively TRBD1 (5 bases). The germline V and J ends were trimmed by 6 bases and 3 bases, with 11 bases remaining between them. CDR1 is MNHEY, CDR2 SVGAGI, per germline. This CDR3 is 13 amino acids long.